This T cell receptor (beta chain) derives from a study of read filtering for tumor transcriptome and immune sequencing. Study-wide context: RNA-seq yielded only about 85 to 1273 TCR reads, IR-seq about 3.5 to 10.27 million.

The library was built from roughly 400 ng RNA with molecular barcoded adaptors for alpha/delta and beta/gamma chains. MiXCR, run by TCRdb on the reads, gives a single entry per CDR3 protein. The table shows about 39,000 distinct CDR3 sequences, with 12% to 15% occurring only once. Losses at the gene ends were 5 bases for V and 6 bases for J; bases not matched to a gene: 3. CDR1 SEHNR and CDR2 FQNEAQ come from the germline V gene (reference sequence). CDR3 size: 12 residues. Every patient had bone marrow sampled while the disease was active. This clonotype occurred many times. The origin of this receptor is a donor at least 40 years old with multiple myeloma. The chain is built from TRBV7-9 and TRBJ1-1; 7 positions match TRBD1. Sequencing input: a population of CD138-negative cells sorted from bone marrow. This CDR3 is CASSRQGAEAFF. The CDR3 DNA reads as TGTGCCAGCAGCAGACAGGGTGCTGAAGCTTTCTTT.